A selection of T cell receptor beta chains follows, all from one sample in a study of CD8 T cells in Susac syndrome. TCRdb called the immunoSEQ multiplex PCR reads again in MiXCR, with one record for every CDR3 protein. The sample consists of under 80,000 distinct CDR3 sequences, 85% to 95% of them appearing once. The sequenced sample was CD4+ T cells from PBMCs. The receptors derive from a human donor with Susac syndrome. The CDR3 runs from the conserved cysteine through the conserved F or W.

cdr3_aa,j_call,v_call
CASSPERHAGANVLTF,TRBJ2-6,TRBV18
CSVAGQGVGQPQHF,TRBJ1-5,TRBV29-1
CASSPAGQGQTYEQYF,TRBJ2-7,TRBV4-3
CASIAAIKSYEQYF,TRBJ2-7,TRBV2
CASSSWTGGMNTEAFF,TRBJ1-1,TRBV7-8
CASSLSGKNYGYTF,TRBJ1-2,TRBV7-9
CASRPPGQGYGNTIYF,TRBJ1-3,TRBV28
CASSLVGFTDTQYF,TRBJ2-3,TRBV18
CASSPGTGISDTEAFF,TRBJ1-1,TRBV13
CASSLGAVGEADEQFF,TRBJ2-1,TRBV5-1
CASSKQLSTDTQYF,TRBJ2-3,TRBV19
CASSLGRGVHNEQFF,TRBJ2-1,TRBV12-3/TRBV12-4